This TCR beta chain was recorded in a study of blood T cell repertoires in COVID-19. Data came from immunoSEQ multiplex PCR; TCRdb stores just in-frame clones and leaves some out. Counted here are about 140,000 clones, 70% to 90% occurring once; the ten biggest clones make up 9.5% to 11%. The sequenced sample was peripheral blood. This clonotype was obtained from a woman older than 75 with acute or convalescent COVID-19.

The CDR3 region is CASSVAPRGRGEQFF. The CDR3 nucleotides are TGTGCCAGCAGCGTAGCTCCGCGGGGGCGGGGGGAGCAGTTCTTC. This chain joins TRBV9 and TRBJ2-1, with D perhaps TRBD2 (7 bases). The ends were cut back, 0 bases at V and 10 bases at J, with 17 bases in the middle. The CDR3 has 15 amino acids. CDR1 and CDR2 from the germline V gene are SGDLS and YYNGEE.